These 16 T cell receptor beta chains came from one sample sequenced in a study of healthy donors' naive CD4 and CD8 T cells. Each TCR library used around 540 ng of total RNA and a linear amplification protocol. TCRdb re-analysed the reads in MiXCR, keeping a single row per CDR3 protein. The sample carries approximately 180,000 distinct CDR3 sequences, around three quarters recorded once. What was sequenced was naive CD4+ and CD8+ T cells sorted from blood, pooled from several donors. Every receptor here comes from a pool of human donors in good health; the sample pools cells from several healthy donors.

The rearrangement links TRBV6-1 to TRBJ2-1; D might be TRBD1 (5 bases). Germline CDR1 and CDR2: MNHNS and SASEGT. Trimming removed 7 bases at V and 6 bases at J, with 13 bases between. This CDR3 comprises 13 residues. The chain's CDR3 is CASTGRVGNEQFF. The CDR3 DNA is TGTGCCAGCACTGGCAGGGTGGGCAATGAGCAGTTCTTC.

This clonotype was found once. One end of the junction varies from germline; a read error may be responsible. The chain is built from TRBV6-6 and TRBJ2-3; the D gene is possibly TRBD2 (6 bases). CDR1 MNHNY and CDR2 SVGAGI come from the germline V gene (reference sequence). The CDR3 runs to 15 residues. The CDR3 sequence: CAISGSGSSTDTQYF. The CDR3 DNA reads TGTGCCATCAGTGGGAGCGGGTCGAGCACAGATACGCAGTATTTT.

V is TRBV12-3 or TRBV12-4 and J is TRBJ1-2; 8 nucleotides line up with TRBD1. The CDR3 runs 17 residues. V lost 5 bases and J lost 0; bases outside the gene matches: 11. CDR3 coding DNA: TGTGCCAGCAGTGCTAGGGACAGGATCCTTCCTAACTATGGCTACACCTTC. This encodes CASSARDRILPNYGYTF.

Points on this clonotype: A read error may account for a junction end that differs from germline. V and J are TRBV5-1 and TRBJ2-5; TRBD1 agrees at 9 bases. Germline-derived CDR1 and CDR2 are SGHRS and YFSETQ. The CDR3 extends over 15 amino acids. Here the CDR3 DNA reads TGTGCCAGCAGCTTGATGGGACAGGGCCAAGAGACCCAGTACTTC. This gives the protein CASSLMGQGQETQYF.

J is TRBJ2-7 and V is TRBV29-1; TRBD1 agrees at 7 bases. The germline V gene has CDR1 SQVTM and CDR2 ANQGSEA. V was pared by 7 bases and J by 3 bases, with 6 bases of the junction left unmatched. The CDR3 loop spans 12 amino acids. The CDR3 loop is CSAGDSLYEQYF. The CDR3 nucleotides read TGCAGCGCCGGGGACAGTCTCTACGAGCAGTACTTC.

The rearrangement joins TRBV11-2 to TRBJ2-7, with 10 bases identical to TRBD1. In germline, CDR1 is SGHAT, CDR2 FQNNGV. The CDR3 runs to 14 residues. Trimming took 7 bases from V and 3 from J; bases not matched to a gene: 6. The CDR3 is CASTIGTGDYEQYF. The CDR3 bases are TGTGCCAGCACCATTGGGACAGGGGACTACGAGCAGTACTTC.

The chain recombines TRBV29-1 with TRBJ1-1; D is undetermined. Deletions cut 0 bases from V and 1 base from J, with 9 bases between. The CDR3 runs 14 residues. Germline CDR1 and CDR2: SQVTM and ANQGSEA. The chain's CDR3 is CSVEDRAQNTEAFF. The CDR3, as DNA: TGCAGCGTTGAAGATCGGGCACAGAACACTGAAGCTTTCTTT.

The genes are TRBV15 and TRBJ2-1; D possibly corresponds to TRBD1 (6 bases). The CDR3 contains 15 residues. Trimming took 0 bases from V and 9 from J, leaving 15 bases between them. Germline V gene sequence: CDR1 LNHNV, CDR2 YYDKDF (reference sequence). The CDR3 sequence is CATSRDYPGEREQFF. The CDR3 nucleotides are TGTGCCACCAGCAGAGATTATCCAGGGGAACGTGAGCAGTTCTTC.

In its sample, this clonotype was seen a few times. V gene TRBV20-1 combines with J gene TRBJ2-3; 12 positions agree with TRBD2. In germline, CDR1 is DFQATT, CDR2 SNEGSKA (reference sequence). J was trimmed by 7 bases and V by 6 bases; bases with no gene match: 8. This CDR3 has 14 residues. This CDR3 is CSAPTSGSQNTQYF. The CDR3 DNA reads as TGCAGTGCGCCGACTAGCGGGAGTCAAAATACGCAGTATTTT.

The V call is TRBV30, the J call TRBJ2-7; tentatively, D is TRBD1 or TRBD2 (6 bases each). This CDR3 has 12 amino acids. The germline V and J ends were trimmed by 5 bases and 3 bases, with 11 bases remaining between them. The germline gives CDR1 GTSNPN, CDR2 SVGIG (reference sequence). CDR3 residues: CAWEEGDYEQYF. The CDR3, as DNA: TGTGCCTGGGAGGAGGGGGACTACGAGCAGTACTTC.

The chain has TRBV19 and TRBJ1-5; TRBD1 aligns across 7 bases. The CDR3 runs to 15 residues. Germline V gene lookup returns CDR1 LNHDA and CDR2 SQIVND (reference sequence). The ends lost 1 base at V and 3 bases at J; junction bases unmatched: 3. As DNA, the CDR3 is TGTGCCAGTAGTATAGGGGGACAGCCCAATCAGCCCCAGCATTTT. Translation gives CASSIGGQPNQPQHF.

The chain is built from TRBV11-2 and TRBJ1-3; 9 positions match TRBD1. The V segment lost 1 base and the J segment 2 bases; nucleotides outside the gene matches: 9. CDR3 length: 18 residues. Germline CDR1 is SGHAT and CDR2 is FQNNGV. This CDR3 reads CASSLVGQGPLTGNTIYF. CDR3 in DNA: TGTGCCAGCAGCTTAGTCGGACAGGGGCCTCTCACTGGAAACACCATATATTTT.

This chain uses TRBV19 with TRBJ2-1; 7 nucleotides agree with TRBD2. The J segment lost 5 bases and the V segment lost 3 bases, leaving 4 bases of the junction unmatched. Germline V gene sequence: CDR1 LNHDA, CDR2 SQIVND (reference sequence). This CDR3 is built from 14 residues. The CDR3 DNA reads TGTGCCAGTAGTATCAGCGGGATGAACAATGAGCAGTTCTTC. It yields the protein CASSISGMNNEQFF.

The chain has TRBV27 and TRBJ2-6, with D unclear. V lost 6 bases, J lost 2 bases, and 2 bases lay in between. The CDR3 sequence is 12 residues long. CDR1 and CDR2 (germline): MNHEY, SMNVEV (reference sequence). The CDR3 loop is CASRAGANVLTF. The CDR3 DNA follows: TGTGCCAGCAGGGCTGGGGCCAACGTCCTGACTTTC.

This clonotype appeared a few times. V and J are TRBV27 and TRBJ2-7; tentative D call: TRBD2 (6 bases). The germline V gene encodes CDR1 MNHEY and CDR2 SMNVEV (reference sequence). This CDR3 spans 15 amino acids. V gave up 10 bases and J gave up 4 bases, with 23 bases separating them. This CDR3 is CATSTWGESGYEQYF. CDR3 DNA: TGTGCCACTTCGACCTGGGGGGAGTCCGGGTACGAGCAGTACTTC.

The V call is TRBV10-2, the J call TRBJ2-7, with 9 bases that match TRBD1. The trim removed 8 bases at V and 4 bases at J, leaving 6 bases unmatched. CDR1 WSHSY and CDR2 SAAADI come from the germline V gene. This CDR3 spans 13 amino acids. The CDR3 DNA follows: TGCGCCAGCGCGGGACAGGGTAGATACGAGCAGTACTTC. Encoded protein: CASAGQGRYEQYF.